One and the same sample provided the 8 T cell receptor beta chains below, sequenced in a study of cytomegalovirus exposure and HLA in healthy donors. The PCR ran on 60 Vbeta and 13 Jbeta primers. Sequencing used immunoSEQ multiplex PCR; TCRdb keeps in-frame clones, though not all of them. The profile covers around 100,000 clones, with under 70% appearing a single time and just over 8.5% taken by the ten largest. The source material was PBMCs. All receptors come from a young man in good health and CMV-seropositive.

This clone was counted a few times. This chain connects TRBV9 to TRBJ2-7, with 9 bases that match TRBD1. CDR1 is SGDLS and CDR2 is YYNGEE in the germline V gene. Trimming at V came to 3 bases and at J to 5 bases, leaving 12 bases not matched to a gene. The CDR3 is made up of 16 amino acids. The CDR3 coding sequence is TGTGCCAGCAGCGCCCTGCCTCCGGGACAGGGCGACGAGCAGTACTTC. It is translated as CASSALPPGQGDEQYF.

J is TRBJ1-5 and V is TRBV19, with D possibly being TRBD1 (5 bases). There are 14 residues in the CDR3. The germline gives CDR1 LNHDA, CDR2 SQIVND (reference sequence). V lost 5 bases to trimming and J lost 6 bases, with 14 bases between them. The CDR3 DNA reads as TGTGCCAGTAGTCCAGGGAGGGGAGGTCAGCCCCAGCATTTT. This sequence encodes CASSPGRGGQPQHF.

The rearrangement links TRBV7-6 to TRBJ2-3, with a weak D call TRBD2 (5 bases). The CDR3 contains 15 residues. The V end lost 1 base, the J end lost 0 bases, and 8 bases lay between the germline ends. The V gene's germline CDR1 is SGHVS and CDR2 FNYEAQ. CDR3 bases: TGTGCCAGCAGCTTAGGAGGGCACAGCACAGATACGCAGTATTTT. This translates into CASSLGGHSTDTQYF.

The chain is built from TRBV4-1 and TRBJ2-1, with D tentatively TRBD2 (6 bases). CDR1 MGHRA and CDR2 YSYEKL come from the germline V gene. V was trimmed by 7 bases and J by 4 bases, leaving 20 bases between them. The CDR3 has 16 amino acids. The CDR3 nucleotides read TGCGCCAGCAAAGCAATGGAGGGGCTTAGATACAATGAGCAGTTCTTC. This codes for CASKAMEGLRYNEQFF.

The V call is TRBV30, the J call TRBJ1-1; D is perhaps TRBD1 (5 bases). This CDR3 is 15 amino acids long. Germline CDR1 GTSNPN, CDR2 SVGIG (reference sequence). V dropped 2 bases and J dropped 6 bases, with 19 bases sitting between them. CDR3 sequence (DNA): TGTGCCTGGAGTCCACTATGGGGGGGATTCCCTGAAGCTTTCTTT. Its protein product is CAWSPLWGGFPEAFF.

V gene TRBV19 combines with J gene TRBJ1-2; 10 nucleotides line up with TRBD1. CDR1 and CDR2 (germline): LNHDA, SQIVND (reference sequence). The J segment lost 1 base and the V segment lost 8 bases, leaving 16 bases of the junction unmatched. This CDR3 is built from 18 residues. The DNA for the CDR3 is TGTGCCAGTCGAGCCGGGACAGGGGCATATTTATTTAACTATGGCTACACCTTC. Amino acids: CASRAGTGAYLFNYGYTF.

This chain links TRBV4-1 with TRBJ2-5; D unresolved. This CDR3 region has 16 residues. Germline V gene lookup returns CDR1 MGHRA and CDR2 YSYEKL. Trimming removed 4 bases from V and 2 bases from J, with 17 bases in between. The CDR3 protein is CASSLPGPPSQETQYF. CDR3 in DNA: TGCGCCAGCAGCCTCCCGGGTCCCCCCAGTCAAGAGACCCAGTACTTC.

This clone was counted a single time. The chain carries TRBV4-1 and TRBJ1-6; 9 nucleotides align to TRBD1. V gave up 0 bases and J gave up 9 bases; unmatched junction bases: 3. This CDR3 region has 15 residues. Germline V gives CDR1 MGHRA, CDR2 YSYEKL. DNA for the CDR3: TGCGCCAGCAGCCAAGAAGGGACAGGGCCTTCACCCCTCCACTTT. Protein product: CASSQEGTGPSPLHF.